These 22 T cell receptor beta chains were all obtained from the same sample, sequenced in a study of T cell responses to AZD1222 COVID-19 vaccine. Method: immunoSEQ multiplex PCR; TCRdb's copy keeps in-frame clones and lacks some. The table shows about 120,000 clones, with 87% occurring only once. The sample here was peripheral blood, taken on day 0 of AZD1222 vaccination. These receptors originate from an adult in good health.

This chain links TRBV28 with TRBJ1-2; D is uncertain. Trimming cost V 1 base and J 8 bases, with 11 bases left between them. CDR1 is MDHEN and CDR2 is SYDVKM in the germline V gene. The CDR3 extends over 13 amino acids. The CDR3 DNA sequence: TGTGCCAGCAGTTTATTGCCGATCGCAGGCTACACCTTC. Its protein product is CASSLLPIAGYTF.

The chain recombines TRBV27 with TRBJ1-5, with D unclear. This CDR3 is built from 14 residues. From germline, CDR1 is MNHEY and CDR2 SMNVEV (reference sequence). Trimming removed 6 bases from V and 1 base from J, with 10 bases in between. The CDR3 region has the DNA TGTGCCAGCAGACCCGGCGGAAGCAATCAGCCCCAGCATTTT. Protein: CASRPGGSNQPQHF.

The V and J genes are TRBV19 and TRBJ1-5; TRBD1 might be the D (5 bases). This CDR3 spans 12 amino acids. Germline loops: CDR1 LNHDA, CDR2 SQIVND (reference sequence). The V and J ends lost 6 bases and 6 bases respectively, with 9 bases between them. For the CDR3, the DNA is TGTGCCAGTAGGAGGGGTCGTCAGCCCCAGCATTTT. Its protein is CASRRGRQPQHF.

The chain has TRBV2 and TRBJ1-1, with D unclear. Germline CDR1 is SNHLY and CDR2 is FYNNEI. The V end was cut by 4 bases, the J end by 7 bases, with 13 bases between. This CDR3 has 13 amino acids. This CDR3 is CASSGPERGEAFF. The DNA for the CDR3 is TGTGCCAGCAGTGGCCCTGAACGGGGTGAAGCTTTCTTT.

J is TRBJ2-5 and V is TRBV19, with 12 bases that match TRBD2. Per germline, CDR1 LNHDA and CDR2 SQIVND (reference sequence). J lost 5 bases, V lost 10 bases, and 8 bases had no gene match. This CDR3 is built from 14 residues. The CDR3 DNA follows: TGTGCCATTCCGGGACTAGCGGGTAGGGAGACCCAGTACTTC. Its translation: CAIPGLAGRETQYF. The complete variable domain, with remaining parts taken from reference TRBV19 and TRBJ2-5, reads DGGITQSPKYLFRKEGQNVTLSCEQNLNHDAMYWYRQDPGQGLRLIYYSQIVNDFQKGDIAEGYSVSREKKESFPLTVTSAQKNPTAFYLCAIPGLAGRETQYFGPGTRLLVL.

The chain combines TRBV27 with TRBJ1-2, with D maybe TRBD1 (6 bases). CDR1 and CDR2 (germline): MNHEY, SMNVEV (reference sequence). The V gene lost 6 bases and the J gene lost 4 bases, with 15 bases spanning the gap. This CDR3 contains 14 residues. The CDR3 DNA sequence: TGTGCCAGCAGGCAGGGGAGCTTGTTCTATGGCTACACCTTC. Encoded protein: CASRQGSLFYGYTF.

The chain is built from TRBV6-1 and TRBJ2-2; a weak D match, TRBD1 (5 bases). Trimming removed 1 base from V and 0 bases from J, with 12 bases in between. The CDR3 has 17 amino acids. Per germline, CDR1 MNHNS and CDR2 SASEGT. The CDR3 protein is CASSEVLQGSNTGELFF. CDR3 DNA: TGTGCCAGCAGTGAAGTCCTCCAGGGTTCGAACACCGGGGAGCTGTTTTTT.

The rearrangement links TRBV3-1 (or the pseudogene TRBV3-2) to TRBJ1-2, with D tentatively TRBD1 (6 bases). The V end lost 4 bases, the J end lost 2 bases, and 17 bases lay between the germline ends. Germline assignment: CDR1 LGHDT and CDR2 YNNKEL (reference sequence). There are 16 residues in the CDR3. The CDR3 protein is CASSPRRGLSNYGYTF. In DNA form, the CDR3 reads TGTGCCAGCAGCCCCCGACGGGGGCTGTCGAACTATGGCTACACCTTC.

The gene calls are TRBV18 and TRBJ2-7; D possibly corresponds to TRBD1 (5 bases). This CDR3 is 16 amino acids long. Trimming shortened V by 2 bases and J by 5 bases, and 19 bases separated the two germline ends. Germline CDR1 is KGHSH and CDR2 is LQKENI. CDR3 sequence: CASSPGHGQGFNEQYF. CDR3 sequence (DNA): TGTGCCAGCTCACCAGGACACGGGCAGGGATTCAACGAGCAGTACTTC.

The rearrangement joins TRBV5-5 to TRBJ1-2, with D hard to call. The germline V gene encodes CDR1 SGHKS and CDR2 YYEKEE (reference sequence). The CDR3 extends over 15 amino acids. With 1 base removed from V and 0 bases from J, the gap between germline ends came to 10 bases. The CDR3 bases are TGTGCCAGCAGCTTGTTAAACTTCGCTAACTATGGCTACACCTTC. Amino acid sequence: CASSLLNFANYGYTF.

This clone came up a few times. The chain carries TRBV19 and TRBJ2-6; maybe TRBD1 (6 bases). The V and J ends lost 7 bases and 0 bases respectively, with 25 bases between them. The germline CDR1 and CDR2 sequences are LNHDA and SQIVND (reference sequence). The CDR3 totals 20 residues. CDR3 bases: TGTGCCAGTACCCCGCCCTTAGGGACATCCGCCACCTCTGGGGCCAACGTCCTGACTTTC. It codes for CASTPPLGTSATSGANVLTF.

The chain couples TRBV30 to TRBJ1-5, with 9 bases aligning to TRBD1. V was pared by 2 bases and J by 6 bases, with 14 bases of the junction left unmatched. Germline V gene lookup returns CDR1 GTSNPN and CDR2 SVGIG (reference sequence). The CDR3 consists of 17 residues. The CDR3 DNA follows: TGTGCCTGGAGTTTAACCTCGGGACAGGGCGTTGCTCAGCCCCAGCATTTT. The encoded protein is CAWSLTSGQGVAQPQHF.

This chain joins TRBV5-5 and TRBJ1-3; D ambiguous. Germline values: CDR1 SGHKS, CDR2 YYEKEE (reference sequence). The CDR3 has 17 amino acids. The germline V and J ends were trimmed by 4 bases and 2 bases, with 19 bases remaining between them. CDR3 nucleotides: TGTGCCAGCAGCAACGAGAGAGACGGTCTGGCTGGAAACACCATATATTTT. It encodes CASSNERDGLAGNTIYF.

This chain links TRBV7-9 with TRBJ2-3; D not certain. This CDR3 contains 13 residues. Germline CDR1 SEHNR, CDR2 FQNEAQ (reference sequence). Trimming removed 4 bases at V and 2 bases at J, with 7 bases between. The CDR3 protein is CASSWLITDTQYF. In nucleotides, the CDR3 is TGTGCCAGCAGCTGGCTGATCACAGATACGCAGTATTTT. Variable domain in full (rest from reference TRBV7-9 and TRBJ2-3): DTGVSQNPRHKITKRGQNVTFRCDPISEHNRLYWYRQTLGQGPEFLTYFQNEAQLEKSRLLSDRFSAERPKGSFSTLEIQRTEQGDSAMYLCASSWLITDTQYFGPGTRLTVL.

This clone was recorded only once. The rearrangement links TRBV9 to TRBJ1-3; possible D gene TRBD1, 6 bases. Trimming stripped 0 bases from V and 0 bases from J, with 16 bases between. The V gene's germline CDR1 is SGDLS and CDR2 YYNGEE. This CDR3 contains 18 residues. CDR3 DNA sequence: TGTGCCAGCAGCGTAGCTGGCGGGGGCGCATCCTCTGGAAACACCATATATTTT. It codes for CASSVAGGGASSGNTIYF.

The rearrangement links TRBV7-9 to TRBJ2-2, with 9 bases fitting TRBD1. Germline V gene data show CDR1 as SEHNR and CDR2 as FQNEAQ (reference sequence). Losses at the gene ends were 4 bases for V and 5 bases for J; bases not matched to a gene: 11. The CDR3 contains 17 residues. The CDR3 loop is CASSSRAGTGITGELFF. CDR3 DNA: TGTGCCAGCAGCTCCAGAGCCGGGACAGGGATAACCGGGGAGCTGTTTTTT.

The CDR3 DNA reads TGCAGTGCTAGTCCTCAGGGAGACCCCCACGAGCAGTACTTC. It codes for CSASPQGDPHEQYF. The rearrangement links TRBV20-1 to TRBJ2-7; D possibly matches TRBD1 or TRBD2 (5 bases each). V lost 3 bases to trimming and J lost 5 bases, with 17 bases between them. Germline V CDR1 and CDR2: DFQATT, SNEGSKA (reference sequence). The CDR3 loop spans 14 amino acids.

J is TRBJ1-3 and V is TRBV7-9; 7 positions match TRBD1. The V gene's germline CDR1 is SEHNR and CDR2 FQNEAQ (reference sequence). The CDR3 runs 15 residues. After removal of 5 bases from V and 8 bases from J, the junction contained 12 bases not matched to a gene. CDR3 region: CASSLKGQPRDTIYF. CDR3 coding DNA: TGTGCCAGCAGCCTCAAGGGACAGCCGAGGGACACCATATATTTT.

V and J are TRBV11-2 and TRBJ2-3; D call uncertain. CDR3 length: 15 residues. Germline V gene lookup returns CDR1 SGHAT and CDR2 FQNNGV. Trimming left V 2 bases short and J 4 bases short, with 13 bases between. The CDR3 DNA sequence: TGTGCCAGCAGCTTAATTAGGACGGAGCCAGATACGCAGTATTTT. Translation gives CASSLIRTEPDTQYF.

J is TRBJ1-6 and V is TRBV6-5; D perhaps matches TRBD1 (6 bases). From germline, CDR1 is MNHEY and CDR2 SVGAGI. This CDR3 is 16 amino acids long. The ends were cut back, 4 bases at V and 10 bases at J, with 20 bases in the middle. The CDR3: CASSFHSLQGWSPLHF. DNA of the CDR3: TGTGCCAGCAGTTTCCACTCACTACAGGGTTGGTCACCCCTCCACTTT.

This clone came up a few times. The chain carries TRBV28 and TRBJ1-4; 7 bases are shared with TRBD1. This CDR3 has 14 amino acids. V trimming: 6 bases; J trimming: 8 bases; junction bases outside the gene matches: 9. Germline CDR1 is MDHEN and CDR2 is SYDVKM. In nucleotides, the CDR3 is TGTGCCAGCAGGCCCCCAGGGGGATACGAAAAACTGTTTTTT. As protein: CASRPPGGYEKLFF.

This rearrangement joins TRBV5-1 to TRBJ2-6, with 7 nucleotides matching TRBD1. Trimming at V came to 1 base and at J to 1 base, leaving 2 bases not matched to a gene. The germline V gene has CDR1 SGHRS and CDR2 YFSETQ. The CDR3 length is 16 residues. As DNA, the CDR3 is TGCGCCAGCAGCTTGCTGGGACAGTCTGGGGCCAACGTCCTGACTTTC. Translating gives CASSLLGQSGANVLTF.